One sample yielded the 15 T cell receptor beta chains listed below, sequenced in a study of PD-L1 blockade in urothelial cancer. The method was immunoSEQ multiplex PCR; TCRdb's version includes in-frame clones alone and lacks a portion of them. This table holds 30,000 to 40,000 clones, 75% to 95% found once. Sample: PBMCs, taken around atezolizumab (anti-PD-L1) treatment. These TCRs come from a man between 70 and 80 years old with urothelial cancer.

The chain joins TRBV27 to TRBJ2-5; no definite D call. This CDR3 region has 14 residues. Germline V CDR1 and CDR2: MNHEY, SMNVEV (reference sequence). V was trimmed by 5 bases and J by 5 bases, leaving 15 bases between them. The CDR3: CASSQFEDGETQYF. In DNA, the CDR3 is TGTGCCAGCAGTCAGTTTGAGGATGGCGAGACCCAGTACTTC.

The chain uses TRBV19 and TRBJ2-7; no definite D call. The CDR3 sequence is 13 residues long. Deletions cut 4 bases from V and 6 bases from J, with 13 bases between. In germline, CDR1 is LNHDA, CDR2 SQIVND (reference sequence). The CDR3 is CASSTTTVSEQYF. The CDR3 region has the DNA TGTGCCAGTAGTACGACCACAGTCTCCGAGCAGTACTTC.

The chain couples TRBV5-4 to TRBJ2-5; TRBD2 matches 9 bases. The junction had 12 bases not matched to a gene; V was cut back by 1 base and J by 5 bases. The CDR3 has 17 residues. From germline, CDR1 is SGHNT and CDR2 YYREEE (reference sequence). CDR3 coding DNA: TGTGCCAGCAGCTTGAGTCGGGGGCTAGCGGGAAGGGAGACCCAGTACTTC. This codes for CASSLSRGLAGRETQYF.

The chain is built from TRBV27 and TRBJ1-4; D is unclear. This CDR3 comprises 15 residues. In germline, CDR1 is MNHEY, CDR2 SMNVEV (reference sequence). V shed 4 bases and J shed 8 bases, with 17 bases lying between them. CDR3 protein: CASSSREGSREKLFF. CDR3 sequence (DNA): TGTGCCAGCAGTTCAAGGGAGGGTTCTAGGGAAAAACTGTTTTTT.

This chain links TRBV7-9 with TRBJ2-2, with TRBD2 identical over 8 bases. The CDR3 contains 17 residues. V shed 5 bases, J shed 1 base, and the junction held 9 bases outside the gene matches. Germline values: CDR1 SEHNR, CDR2 FQNEAQ (reference sequence). CDR3 protein: CASSTSLSGMNTGELFF. Here the CDR3 DNA reads TGTGCCAGCAGCACGAGCCTTAGCGGGATGAACACCGGGGAGCTGTTTTTT. Together with reference TRBV7-9 and TRBJ2-2, the CDR3 gives the full variable domain: DTGVSQNPRHKITKRGQNVTFRCDPISEHNRLYWYRQTLGQGPEFLTYFQNEAQLEKSRLLSDRFSAERPKGSFSTLEIQRTEQGDSAMYLCASSTSLSGMNTGELFFGEGSRLTVL.

This clone was counted once. The V call is TRBV7-3, the J call TRBJ2-5; D gene unclear. The CDR3 sequence is 15 residues long. The germline gives CDR1 SGHTA, CDR2 FQGTGA. V lost 2 bases, J lost 0 bases, and 10 bases lay in between. The chain's CDR3 is CASSLAGLYQETQYF. The CDR3 coding sequence is TGTGCCAGCAGCTTAGCCGGTCTGTACCAAGAGACCCAGTACTTC.

This clone has just one count. J is TRBJ1-1 and V is TRBV10-1, with a tentative D call TRBD1 (5 bases). This CDR3 is 13 amino acids long. Trimming stripped 0 bases from V and 5 bases from J, with 7 bases between. Germline CDR1 is WNHNN and CDR2 is SYGVQD (reference sequence). CDR3 sequence reads: CASSESRGTEAFF. DNA of the CDR3: TGCGCCAGCAGTGAGTCTAGGGGTACTGAAGCTTTCTTT.

This clone has only one observation. J is TRBJ2-7 and V is TRBV7-8; D is undetermined. This CDR3 is built from 14 residues. Germline CDR1 is SGHVS and CDR2 is FQNEAQ. Trimming took off 1 base at V and 1 base at J, with 8 bases between the two ends. The CDR3 DNA follows: TGTGCCAGCAGCTTAGTTTCCGCGTCCTACGAGCAGTACTTC. Its protein product is CASSLVSASYEQYF.

This clone was picked up one time. The rearrangement uses TRBV7-9 and TRBJ2-7; possibly TRBD2 for D (5 bases). CDR1 is SEHNR, CDR2 FQNEAQ, per germline (reference sequence). V was cut by 5 bases and J by 1 base, with 18 bases left in between. This CDR3 spans 16 amino acids. Here the CDR3 reads CASSLGVGRGSYEQYF. As DNA, the CDR3 is TGTGCCAGCAGCCTCGGTGTGGGCCGGGGATCCTACGAGCAGTACTTC.

V usage is TRBV28 and J usage is TRBJ1-2; 9 bases line up with TRBD1. V lost 8 bases to trimming and J lost 7 bases; unmatched junction nucleotides: 11. Germline-derived CDR1 and CDR2 are MDHEN and SYDVKM. The CDR3 extends over 14 amino acids. The CDR3 bases are TGTGCCAGCTCCTACAGGGGGCGCGGCGGTGGCTACACCTTC. It is translated as CASSYRGRGGGYTF.

The chain recombines TRBV7-9 with TRBJ2-2; TRBD1 agrees at 8 bases. The CDR3 length is 17 residues. Per the germline V gene, CDR1 is SEHNR and CDR2 is FQNEAQ (reference sequence). Losses at the gene ends were 0 bases for V and 5 bases for J; bases not matched to a gene: 8. In DNA form, the CDR3 reads TGTGCCAGCAGCTTAGCGGGGACAGGCCAGACGACCGGGGAGCTGTTTTTT. Its protein product is CASSLAGTGQTTGELFF.

This chain links TRBV28 with TRBJ1-4, with no clear D. Trimming shortened V by 2 bases and J by 7 bases, and 11 bases separated the two germline ends. The V gene's germline CDR1 is MDHEN and CDR2 SYDVKM. CDR3 length equals 14 residues. CDR3 amino acids: CASSLGGKIEKLFF. CDR3 nucleotides: TGTGCCAGCAGTTTAGGCGGAAAGATTGAAAAACTGTTTTTT.

This clone was picked up one time. A much larger clone lies one base from this, so it may be a read error. The V gene is TRBV6-5, the J gene TRBJ1-1, with D perhaps matching TRBD1 (5 bases). CDR1 MNHEY and CDR2 SVGAGI come from the germline V gene. The CDR3 length is 13 residues. V lost 4 bases, J lost 4 bases, and 10 bases lay in between. CDR3 coding DNA: TGTGCCAGCAGTTTCCAGGGTGGCACTGAAGCTTTCTTT. Translating gives CASSFQGGTEAFF.

Note on this clone: A read error may produce the germline difference seen at one junction end. This chain joins TRBV7-9 and TRBJ2-7; 9 positions agree with TRBD1. The germline CDR1 and CDR2 sequences are SEHNR and FQNEAQ (reference sequence). This CDR3 has 15 amino acids. The CDR3 spells CASTLEGTGMHEQYF. CDR3 nucleotides: TGTGCCAGCACCTTAGAGGGGACAGGGATGCACGAGCAGTACTTC.

The chain has TRBV11-2 and TRBJ1-2; 12 bases align to TRBD1. Germline CDR1 SGHAT, CDR2 FQNNGV. Unmatched junction bases numbered 17, after V lost 10 bases and J lost 8 bases. The CDR3 has 16 residues. This chain's CDR3 is CATSPGTGGSGKGYTF. The CDR3 DNA follows: TGTGCCACCTCGCCCGGGACAGGGGGCTCAGGAAAGGGCTACACCTTC.